This T cell receptor (beta chain) was recorded in a study of OX40 agonist ivuxolimab in advanced cancers. Study-wide background: The patients' treatment was ivuxolimab, an agonistic anti-OX40 (CD134) antibody.

V gave up 7 bases and J gave up 8 bases, with 20 bases separating them. The CDR3 spans 14 residues. Germline assignment: CDR1 MNHEY and CDR2 SVGAGI. Only in-frame clones appear in the TCRdb table, and some are missing; sequencing was by immunoSEQ multiplex PCR. The sample contains around 57,000 clones, about nine tenths of which appear only once. Broader study findings: Expanded clones were, on average, more numerous among CD8+ T cells than CD4+.

Remarks on this clone: Its antigen is currently unknown.

This receptor was taken from an adult with an advanced solid tumor such as melanoma, head and neck, liver or kidney cancer. The sequences come from CD4+ or CD8+ T cells sorted from blood, collected in a trial of the OX40 agonist ivuxolimab. This chain links TRBV6-5 with TRBJ1-2; D possibly corresponds to TRBD1 (5 bases). The CDR3 loop reads CASTRFGGVNGYTF. The CDR3 nucleotides are TGTGCCAGCACCCGTTTTGGAGGGGTAAACGGCTACACCTTC.